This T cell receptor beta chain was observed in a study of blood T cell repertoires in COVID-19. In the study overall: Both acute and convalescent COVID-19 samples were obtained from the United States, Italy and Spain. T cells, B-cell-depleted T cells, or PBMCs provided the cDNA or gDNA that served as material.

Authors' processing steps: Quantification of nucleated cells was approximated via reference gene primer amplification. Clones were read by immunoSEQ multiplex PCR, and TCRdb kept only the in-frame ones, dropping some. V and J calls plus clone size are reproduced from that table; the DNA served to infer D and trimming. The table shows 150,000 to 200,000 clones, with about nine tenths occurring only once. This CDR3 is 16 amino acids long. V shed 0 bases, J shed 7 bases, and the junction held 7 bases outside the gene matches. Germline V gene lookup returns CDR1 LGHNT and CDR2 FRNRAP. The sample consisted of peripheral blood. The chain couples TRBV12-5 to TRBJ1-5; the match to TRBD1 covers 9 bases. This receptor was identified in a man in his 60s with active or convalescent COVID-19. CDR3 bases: TGTGCTAGTGGTTTGGTAATGGGACAGGGTAGGCAGCCCCAGCATTTT. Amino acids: CASGLVMGQGRQPQHF.